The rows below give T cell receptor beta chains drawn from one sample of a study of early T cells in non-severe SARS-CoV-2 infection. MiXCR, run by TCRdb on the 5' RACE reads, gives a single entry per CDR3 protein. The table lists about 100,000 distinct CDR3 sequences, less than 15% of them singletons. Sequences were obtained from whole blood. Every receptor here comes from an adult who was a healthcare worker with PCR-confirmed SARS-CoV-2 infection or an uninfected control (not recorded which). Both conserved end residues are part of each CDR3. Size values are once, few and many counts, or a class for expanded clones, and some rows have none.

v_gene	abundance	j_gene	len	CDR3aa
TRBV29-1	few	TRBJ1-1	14	CSVEAGHRGKRAFF
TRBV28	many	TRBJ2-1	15	CASLGGRGYYNEQFF
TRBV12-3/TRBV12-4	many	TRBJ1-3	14	CASSLGTSGNTIYF
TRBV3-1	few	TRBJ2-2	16	CASSLIRGLSGGELFF
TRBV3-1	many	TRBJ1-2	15	CASSQSGGQNYGYTF
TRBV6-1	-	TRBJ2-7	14	CASTPLIDRYEQYF
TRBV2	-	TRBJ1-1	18	CASRRMGMGGRSPTEAFF
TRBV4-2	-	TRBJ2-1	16	CASSQEASGGYFGQFF
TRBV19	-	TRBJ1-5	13	CASSRDNYQPQHF
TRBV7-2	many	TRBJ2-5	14	CASSLAGALETQYF
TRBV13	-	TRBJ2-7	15	CASEERGQGAYEQYF
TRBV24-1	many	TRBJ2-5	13	CATSDPSTETQYF
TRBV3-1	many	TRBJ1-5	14	CASSQAPSNQPQHF
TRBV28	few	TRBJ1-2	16	CASSLWTRDRGYGYTF
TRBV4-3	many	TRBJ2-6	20	CASSQSLGGQGASGANVLTF
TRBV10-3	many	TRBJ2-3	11	CAISSADTQYF
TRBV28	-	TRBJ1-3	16	CASSLNPGIGGNTIYF
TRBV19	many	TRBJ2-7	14	CASSSNTKTYEQYF
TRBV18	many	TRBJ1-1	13	CASAARKNTEAFF
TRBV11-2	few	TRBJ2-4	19	CASSFDARMGSIAKNIQYF
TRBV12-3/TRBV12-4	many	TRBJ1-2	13	CASTRGQAIGYTF
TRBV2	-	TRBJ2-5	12	CASSLDRGEQYF
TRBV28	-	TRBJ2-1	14	CASRSAGGRNEQFF
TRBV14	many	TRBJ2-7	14	CASSQLGSSYEQYF
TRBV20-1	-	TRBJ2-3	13	CSEGGQATDTQYF
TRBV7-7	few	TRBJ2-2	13	CASSHDSAGELFF
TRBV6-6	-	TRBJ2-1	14	CASSGSGGYNEQFF
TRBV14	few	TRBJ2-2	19	CASSQAHRGQVSNTGELFF
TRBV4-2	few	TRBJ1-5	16	CASSPVVTGGDQPQHF
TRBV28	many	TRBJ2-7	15	CASSFCGTGDCEQYF
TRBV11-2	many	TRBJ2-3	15	CASSTRRSSTDTQYF
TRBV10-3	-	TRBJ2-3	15	CAITRGTSGTDTQYF
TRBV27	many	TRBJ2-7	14	CASSVTRGPYEQYF
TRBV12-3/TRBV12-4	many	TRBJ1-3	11	CASSFGNTIYF
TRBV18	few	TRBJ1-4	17	CASSRPGQGRTNEKLFF
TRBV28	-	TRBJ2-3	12	CASSHRPDTQYF
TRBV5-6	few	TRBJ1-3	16	CASSPDRGLSGNTIYF
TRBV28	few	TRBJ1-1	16	CASSFNPGGVNTEAFF
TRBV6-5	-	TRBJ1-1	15	CASSYEGAGSTEAFF
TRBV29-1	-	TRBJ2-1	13	CSVFTGANNEQFF
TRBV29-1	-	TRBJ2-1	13	CSARDRGDNEQFF
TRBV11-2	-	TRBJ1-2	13	CASTGGVNYGYTF
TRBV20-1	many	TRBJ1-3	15	CSAITGYRSGNTIYF
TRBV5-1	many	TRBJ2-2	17	CASSLGTAAVGTGELFF